This TCR beta chain was documented in a study of OX40 agonist ivuxolimab in advanced cancers. The study, taken as a whole, reports: Patients who responded partially at 0.1-3.0 mg/kg showed clonal expansion ranking among the lowest.

V shed 5 bases, J shed 10 bases, and the junction held 11 bases outside the gene matches. The CDR3 consists of 14 residues. Germline CDR1 reads MNHEY; CDR2 reads SVGAGI. Assay: immunoSEQ multiplex PCR; the TCRdb copy retains only in-frame clones and omits some. The sample yields nearly 70,000 clones, about 83% seen once. Patients had blood sampled at baseline and again on cycle 4 day 1 and cycle 7 day 1. This clone was recorded only once. As yet, its antigen is unknown. This chain links TRBV6-5 with TRBJ1-1, with 9 nucleotides matching TRBD1. This sequence originates from an adult with an advanced solid tumor such as melanoma, head and neck, liver or kidney cancer. Sequenced here: CD4+ or CD8+ T cells sorted from blood, sampled in a trial of the OX40 agonist ivuxolimab. The CDR3 DNA follows: TGTGCCAGCAGTGACCGGGACAGGGTCCCCATAGCTTTCTTT. Translation gives CASSDRDRVPIAFF.